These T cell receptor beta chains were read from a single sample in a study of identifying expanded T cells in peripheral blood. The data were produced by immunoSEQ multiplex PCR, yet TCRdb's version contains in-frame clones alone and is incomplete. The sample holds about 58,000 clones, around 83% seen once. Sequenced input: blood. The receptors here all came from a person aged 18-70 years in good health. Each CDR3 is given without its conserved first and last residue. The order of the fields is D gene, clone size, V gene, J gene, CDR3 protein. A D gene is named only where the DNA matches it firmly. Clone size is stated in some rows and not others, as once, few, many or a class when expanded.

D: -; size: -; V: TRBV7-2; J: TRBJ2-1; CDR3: ASSFGSDYNEQF
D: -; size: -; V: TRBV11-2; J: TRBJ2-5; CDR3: ASSLVGGRKTQY
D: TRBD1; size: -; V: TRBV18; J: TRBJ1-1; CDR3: ASSPSTDRGYF
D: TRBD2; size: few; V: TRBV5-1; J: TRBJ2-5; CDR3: ASTKRASGGATVGAQY
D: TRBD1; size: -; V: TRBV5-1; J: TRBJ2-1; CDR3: ASSRTGFDNEQF
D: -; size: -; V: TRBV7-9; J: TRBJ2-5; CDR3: ASSFGGVQETQY
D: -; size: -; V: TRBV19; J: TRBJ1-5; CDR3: ASSIGQGALNQPQH
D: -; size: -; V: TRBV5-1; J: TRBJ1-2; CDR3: ASSLSGGDYGYT
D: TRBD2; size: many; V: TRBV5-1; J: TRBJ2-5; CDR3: ASSLAGSQETQY
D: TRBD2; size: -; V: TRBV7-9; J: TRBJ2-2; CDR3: ASSRLAGARFTGELF
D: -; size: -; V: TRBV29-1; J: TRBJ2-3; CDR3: SGTGGGTDTQY
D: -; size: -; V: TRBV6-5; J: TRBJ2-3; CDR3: ASKPGTSTDTQY
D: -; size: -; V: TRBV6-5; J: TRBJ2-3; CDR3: ASSYSASTDTQY
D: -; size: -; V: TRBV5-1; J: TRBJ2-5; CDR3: ASSPDPRGGETQY
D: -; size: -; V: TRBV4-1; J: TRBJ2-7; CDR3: ASSQELATPYEQY
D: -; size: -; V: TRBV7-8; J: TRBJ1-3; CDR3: ASRSPGVGNTIY
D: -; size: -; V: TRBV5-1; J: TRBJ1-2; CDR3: ASSLPAANYGYT